This is a list of T cell receptor beta chains from one sample in a study of blood T cell repertoires in COVID-19. Method: immunoSEQ multiplex PCR; TCRdb's copy keeps in-frame clones and lacks some. The sample gives around 170,000 clones, roughly four fifths of which show up once; about 6.5% is in the top ten. The sequenced material came from peripheral blood. These receptors all come from a woman in her 40s with acute or convalescent COVID-19. Each CDR3 is given with its conserved first and last residue. A D gene is named only where the DNA matches it firmly. Rows give clone size only sometimes, using once, few, many, or a class for an expanded clone.

d_call	v_call	clone_size	j_call	cdr3_aa	cdr3_nt
TRBD1	TRBV11-3	.	TRBJ2-5	CASSLYRGETQYF	TGTGCCAGCAGCTTATACAGGGGAGAGACCCAGTACTTC
.	TRBV4-1	once	TRBJ1-1	CASSQDSDINTEAFF	TGCGCCAGCAGCCAAGATTCAGACATTAACACTGAAGCTTTCTTT
TRBD1	TRBV7-2	.	TRBJ1-2	CASSRGQGAFGYTF	TGTGCCAGCAGCCGCGGACAGGGGGCGTTCGGCTACACCTTC
TRBD1	TRBV30	.	TRBJ2-7	CAWRTHRGPYEQYF	TGTGCCTGGAGAACTCACAGGGGGCCCTACGAGCAGTACTTC
TRBD2	TRBV2	.	TRBJ2-4	CASSPLAGVNIQYF	TGTGCCAGCAGTCCCCTAGCGGGGGTGAACATTCAGTACTTC
.	TRBV28	.	TRBJ2-7	CASSFYELTGHEQYF	TGTGCCAGCAGTTTTTACGAACTCACGGGTCACGAGCAGTACTTC
TRBD1	TRBV5-3	.	TRBJ1-1	CARSKGDRENDMNTEAFF	TGTGCCAGAAGCAAGGGGGACAGGGAAAATGACATGAACACTGAAGCTTTCTTT
TRBD2	TRBV5-1	.	TRBJ2-7	CASSPGTSLPYEQYF	TGCGCCAGCAGCCCCGGGACTAGCCTTCCCTACGAGCAGTACTTC
.	TRBV7-2	.	TRBJ1-1	CASSPGGAAFF	TGTGCCAGCAGCCCCGGGGGAGCGGCTTTCTTT
.	TRBV9	.	TRBJ2-1	CASSVAGSYNEQFF	TGTGCCAGCAGCGTCGCGGGATCCTACAATGAGCAGTTCTTC
.	TRBV5-4	few	TRBJ2-7	CASSLKEEQYF	TGTGCCAGCAGCTTGAAGGAGGAGCAGTACTTC
TRBD1	TRBV2	.	TRBJ1-5	CASSAQGRDNQPQHF	TGTGCCAGCAGCGCACAGGGGCGGGACAATCAGCCCCAGCATTTT
.	TRBV7-9	few	TRBJ1-6	CASSLSQGPTPNSPLHF	TGTGCCAGCAGCTTAAGCCAGGGGCCCACCCCTAATTCACCCCTCCACTTT
.	TRBV29-1	.	TRBJ2-4	CSVDISGVENIQYF	TGCAGCGTCGACATCAGTGGTGTTGAAAACATTCAGTACTTC
.	TRBV28	.	TRBJ2-5	CASSPPGGRWETQYF	TGTGCCAGCAGCCCCCCGGGGGGCAGGTGGGAGACCCAGTACTTC
.	TRBV3-1/TRBV3-2	.	TRBJ2-1	CASSHAGNEQFF	TGTGCCAGCAGCCATGCGGGTAATGAGCAGTTCTTC
TRBD1	TRBV28	.	TRBJ1-2	CASSSNRGTIGYTF	TGTGCCAGCAGTTCCAACAGGGGTACTATCGGCTACACCTTC
TRBD1	TRBV7-3	.	TRBJ1-5	CASSYGQGQPQHF	TGTGCCAGCAGCTATGGACAGGGCCAGCCCCAGCATTTT
TRBD1	TRBV6-5	.	TRBJ2-6	CASRDGQAGANVLTF	TGTGCCAGCAGGGACGGACAGGCTGGGGCCAACGTCCTGACTTTC
.	TRBV28	.	TRBJ1-1	CASSFGVLPPTTEAFF	TGTGCCAGCAGTTTCGGGGTTCTCCCCCCTACCACGGAAGCTTTCTTT
.	TRBV5-5	few	TRBJ1-2	CASTQGIDYGYTF	TGTGCCAGCACCCAGGGAATAGACTATGGCTACACCTTC
.	TRBV6-5	.	TRBJ1-5	CASSWAGTQPQHF	TGTGCCAGCAGCTGGGCGGGAACCCAGCCCCAGCATTTT
.	TRBV28	.	TRBJ2-2	CASSFSGFGELFF	TGTGCCAGCAGTTTTTCGGGTTTTGGGGAGCTGTTTTTT
TRBD1	TRBV28	.	TRBJ1-2	CASSFAGTGGYYGYTF	TGTGCCAGCAGTTTCGCCGGGACAGGGGGGTACTATGGCTACACCTTC
.	TRBV7-9	.	TRBJ1-5	CASSLGQEPQHF	TGTGCCAGCAGCTTAGGACAAGAGCCCCAGCATTTT
TRBD1	TRBV5-6	.	TRBJ2-3	CASSLLDRTDTQYF	TGTGCCAGCAGCTTGTTGGACAGGACAGATACGCAGTATTTT
TRBD2	TRBV2	.	TRBJ2-3	CASTILAGVADTQYF	TGTGCCAGCACCATACTAGCGGGAGTCGCAGATACGCAGTATTTT
TRBD1	TRBV10-3	.	TRBJ2-7	CAIKGTGTTYEQYF	TGTGCCATCAAAGGGACAGGGACGACCTACGAGCAGTACTTC
.	TRBV27	.	TRBJ2-7	CASRSTGIPYEQYF	TGTGCCAGCAGGTCTACAGGGATACCCTACGAGCAGTACTTC
.	TRBV6-1	.	TRBJ2-7	CASSDSYEQYFGIYEQYF	.
TRBD2	TRBV7-2	once	TRBJ2-7	CASRQTSGREYEQYF	TGTGCCAGCAGACAGACTAGCGGGAGAGAGTACGAGCAGTACTTC
.	TRBV19	once	TRBJ2-5	CASSMGQAETQYF	TGTGCCAGTAGTATGGGTCAGGCAGAGACCCAGTACTTC
TRBD2	TRBV6-5	.	TRBJ2-7	CASSYSASGLSYEQYF	TGTGCCAGCAGTTACTCGGCTAGCGGACTCTCCTACGAGCAGTACTTC
.	TRBV29-1	.	TRBJ1-2	CSAKSGLSTGYGYTF	TGCAGCGCCAAATCGGGACTCTCGACGGGCTATGGCTACACCTTC
.	TRBV11-2	.	TRBJ1-5	CASSRTGGDYQPQHF	TGTGCCAGCAGTCGAACCGGGGGAGATTATCAGCCCCAGCATTTT